The TCR beta chain under discussion was sequenced for a study of blood T cells in healthy people across ages. The CDR3 runs to 15 residues. Trimming left V 5 bases short and J 2 bases short, with 17 bases between. The germline V gene encodes CDR1 SGHRS and CDR2 YFSETQ. With a J-beta primer mix and a sample-barcoded 5' primer, a second PCR ran roughly 7 to 11 cycles. MiXCR, run by TCRdb on the 5' RACE reads, gives a single entry per CDR3 protein. The repertoire includes 850,000 to 1,300,000 distinct CDR3 sequences, less than 50% of them detected once, and 18% sits in the top ten. This chain joins TRBV5-1 and TRBJ2-7; TRBD1 might be the D (6 bases). Sample: blood. The TCR was taken from a woman between 55 and 75 years old in good health. CDR3 protein: CASSFGDTAAYEQYF. CDR3 nucleotides: TGCGCCAGCAGTTTCGGGGACACAGCGGCCTACGAGCAGTACTTC.